This entry describes one T cell receptor (beta chain). This sample stems from a study of blood T cell repertoires in COVID-19. TCRdb keeps only in-frame clones here, not all; method: immunoSEQ multiplex PCR. The table includes roughly 200,000 clones, roughly 89% detected once. Germline loops: CDR1 SGHAT, CDR2 FQNNGV. The CDR3 runs 17 residues. Trimming cost V 3 bases and J 0 bases, with 15 bases left between them. Sequenced material: PBMCs or T cells enriched from blood (not recorded which). The chain is built from TRBV11-2 and TRBJ2-1; D gene uncertain. This TCR came from a woman aged 30 to 39 who had been exposed to COVID-19. The CDR3 DNA is TGTGCCAGCAGCTTCCCCCTGGCGGTAAGCTCCTACAATGAGCAGTTCTTC. Amino acids: CASSFPLAVSSYNEQFF.